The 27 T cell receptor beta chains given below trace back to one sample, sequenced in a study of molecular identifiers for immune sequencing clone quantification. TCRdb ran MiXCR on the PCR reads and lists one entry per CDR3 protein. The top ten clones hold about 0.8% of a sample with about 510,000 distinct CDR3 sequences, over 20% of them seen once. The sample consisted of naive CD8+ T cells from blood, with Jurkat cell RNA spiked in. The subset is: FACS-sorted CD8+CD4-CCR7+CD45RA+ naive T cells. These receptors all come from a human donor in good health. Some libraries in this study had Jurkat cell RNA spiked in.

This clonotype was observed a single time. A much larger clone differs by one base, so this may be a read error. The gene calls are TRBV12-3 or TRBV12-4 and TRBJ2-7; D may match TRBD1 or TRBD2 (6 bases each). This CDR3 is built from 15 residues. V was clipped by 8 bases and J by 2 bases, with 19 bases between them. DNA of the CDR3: TGTGCCAGCGGCCTAGGGGGGTCCTACACCTACGAGCAGTACTTC. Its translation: CASGLGGSYTYEQYF.

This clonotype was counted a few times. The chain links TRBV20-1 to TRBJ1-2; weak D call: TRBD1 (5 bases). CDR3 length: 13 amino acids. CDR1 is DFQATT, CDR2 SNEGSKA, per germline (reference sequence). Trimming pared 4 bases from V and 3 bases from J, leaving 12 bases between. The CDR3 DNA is TGCAGTGCTACATCACGGGGGGACTATGGCTACACCTTC. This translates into CSATSRGDYGYTF.

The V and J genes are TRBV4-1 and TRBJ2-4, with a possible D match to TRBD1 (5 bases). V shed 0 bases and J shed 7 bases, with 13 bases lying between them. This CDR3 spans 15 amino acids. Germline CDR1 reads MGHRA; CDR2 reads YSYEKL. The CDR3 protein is CASSQDRWGRNIQYF. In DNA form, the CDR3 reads TGCGCCAGCAGCCAAGATCGATGGGGCCGGAACATTCAGTACTTC.

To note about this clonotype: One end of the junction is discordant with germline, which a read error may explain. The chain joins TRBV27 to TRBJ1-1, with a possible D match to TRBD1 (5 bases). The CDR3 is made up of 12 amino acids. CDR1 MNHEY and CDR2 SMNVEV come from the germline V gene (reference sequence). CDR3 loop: CASKTGGTEALF. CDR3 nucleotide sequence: TGTGCCAGCAAAACCGGGGGAACTGAAGCTCTCTTT.

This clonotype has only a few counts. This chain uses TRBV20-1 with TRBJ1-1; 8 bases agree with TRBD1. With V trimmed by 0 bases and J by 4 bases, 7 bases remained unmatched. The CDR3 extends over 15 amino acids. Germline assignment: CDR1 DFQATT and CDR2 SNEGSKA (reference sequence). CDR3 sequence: CSARDLPTGGTEAFF. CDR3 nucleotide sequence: TGCAGTGCTAGAGACCTTCCCACAGGGGGCACTGAAGCTTTCTTT.

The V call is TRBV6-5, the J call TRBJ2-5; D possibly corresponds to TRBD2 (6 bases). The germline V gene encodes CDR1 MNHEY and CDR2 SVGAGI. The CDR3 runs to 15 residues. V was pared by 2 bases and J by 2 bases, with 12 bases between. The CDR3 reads CASSYGGRRQETQYF. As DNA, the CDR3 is TGTGCCAGCAGTTACGGAGGGAGGCGGCAAGAGACCCAGTACTTC.

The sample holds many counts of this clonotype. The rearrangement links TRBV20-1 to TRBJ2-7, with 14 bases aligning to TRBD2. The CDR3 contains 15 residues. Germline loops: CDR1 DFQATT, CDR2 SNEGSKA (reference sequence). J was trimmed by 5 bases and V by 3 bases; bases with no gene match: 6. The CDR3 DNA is TGCAGTGCTAGTGATCCGGGACTAGCGGGGGACGAGCAGTACTTC. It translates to CSASDPGLAGDEQYF.

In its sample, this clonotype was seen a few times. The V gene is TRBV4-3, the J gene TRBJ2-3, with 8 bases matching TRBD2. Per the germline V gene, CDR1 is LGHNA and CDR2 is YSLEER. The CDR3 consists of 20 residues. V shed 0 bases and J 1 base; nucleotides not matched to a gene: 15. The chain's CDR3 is CASSQDLRLAGFYRTDTQYF. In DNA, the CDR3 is TGCGCCAGCAGCCAAGATCTCAGGCTAGCGGGTTTTTACCGCACAGATACGCAGTATTTT.

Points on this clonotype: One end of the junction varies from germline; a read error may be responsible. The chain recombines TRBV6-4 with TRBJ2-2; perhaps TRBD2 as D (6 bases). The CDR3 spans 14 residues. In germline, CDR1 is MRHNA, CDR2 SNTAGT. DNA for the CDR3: TGTGCCAGCAGTGAAGGGGTGAACACCGGGGGGCTGTTTTTT. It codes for CASSEGVNTGGLFF.

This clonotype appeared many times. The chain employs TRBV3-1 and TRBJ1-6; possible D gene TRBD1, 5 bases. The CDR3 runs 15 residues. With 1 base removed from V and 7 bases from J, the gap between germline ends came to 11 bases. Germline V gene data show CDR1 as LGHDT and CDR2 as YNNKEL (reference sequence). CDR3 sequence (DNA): TGTGCCAGCAGCCAAGGGGCAGGGAAGAATTCACCCCTCCACTTT. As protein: CASSQGAGKNSPLHF.

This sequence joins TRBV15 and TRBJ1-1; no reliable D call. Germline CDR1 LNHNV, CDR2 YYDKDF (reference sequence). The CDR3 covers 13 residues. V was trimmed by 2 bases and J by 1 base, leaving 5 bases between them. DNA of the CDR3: TGTGCCACCAGCAGAACCCCGAACACTGAAGCTTTCTTT. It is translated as CATSRTPNTEAFF.

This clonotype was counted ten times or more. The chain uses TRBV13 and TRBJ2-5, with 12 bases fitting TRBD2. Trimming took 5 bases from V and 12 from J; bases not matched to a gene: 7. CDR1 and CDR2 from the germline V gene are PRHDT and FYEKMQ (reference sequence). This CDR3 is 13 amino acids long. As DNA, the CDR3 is TGTGCCAGCAGCCCCGGACTAGCGGGGATGAAGTACTTC. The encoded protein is CASSPGLAGMKYF.

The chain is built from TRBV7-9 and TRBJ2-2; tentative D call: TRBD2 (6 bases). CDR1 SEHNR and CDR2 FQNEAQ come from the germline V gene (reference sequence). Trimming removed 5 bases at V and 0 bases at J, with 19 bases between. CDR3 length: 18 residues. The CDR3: CASSQPPGVTANTGELFF. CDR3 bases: TGTGCCAGCAGCCAACCCCCGGGGGTAACCGCGAACACCGGGGAGCTGTTTTTT.

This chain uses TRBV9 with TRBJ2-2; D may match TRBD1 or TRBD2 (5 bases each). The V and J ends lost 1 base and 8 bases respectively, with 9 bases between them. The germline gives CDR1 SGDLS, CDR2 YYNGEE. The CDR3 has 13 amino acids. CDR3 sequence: CASSVMGVGELFF. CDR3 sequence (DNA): TGTGCCAGCAGCGTAATGGGGGTTGGGGAGCTGTTTTTT.

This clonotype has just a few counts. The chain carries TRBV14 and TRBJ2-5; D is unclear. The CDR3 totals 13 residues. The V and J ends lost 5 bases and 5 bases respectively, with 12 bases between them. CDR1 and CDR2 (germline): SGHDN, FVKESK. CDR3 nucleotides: TGTGCCAGCAGCGAGTCCCTTGGGGAGACCCAGTACTTC. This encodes CASSESLGETQYF.

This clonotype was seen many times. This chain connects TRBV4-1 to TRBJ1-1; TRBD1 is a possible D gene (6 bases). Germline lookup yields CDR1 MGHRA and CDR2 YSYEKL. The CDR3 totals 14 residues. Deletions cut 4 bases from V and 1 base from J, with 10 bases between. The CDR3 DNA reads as TGCGCCAGCAGCCTATGGACAGAGAACACTGAAGCTTTCTTT. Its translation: CASSLWTENTEAFF.

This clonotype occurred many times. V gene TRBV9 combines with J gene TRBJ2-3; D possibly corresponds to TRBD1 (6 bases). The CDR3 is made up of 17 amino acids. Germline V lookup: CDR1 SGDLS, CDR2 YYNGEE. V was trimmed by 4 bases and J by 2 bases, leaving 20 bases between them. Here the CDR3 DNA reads TGTGCCAGCAGCAACCTCCCCGGACAGCAAAACACAGATACGCAGTATTTT. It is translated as CASSNLPGQQNTDTQYF.

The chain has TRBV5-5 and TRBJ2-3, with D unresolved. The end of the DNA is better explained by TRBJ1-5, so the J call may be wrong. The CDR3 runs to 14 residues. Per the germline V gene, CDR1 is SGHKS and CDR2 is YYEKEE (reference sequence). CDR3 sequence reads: CASSLEYRADTQHF. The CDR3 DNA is TGTGCCAGCAGCTTAGAGTATAGGGCAGATACGCAGCATTTT.

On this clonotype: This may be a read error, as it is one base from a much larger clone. The CDR3 DNA sequence: TGTGCCAGCAGCTACGCAAGGGGCCGGGGGACTGAAGCTTTCTTT. Residues: CASSYARGRGTEAFF. V and J are TRBV7-8 and TRBJ1-1, with D maybe TRBD1 (5 bases). Germline CDR1 is SGHVS and CDR2 is FQNEAQ. The CDR3 length is 15 residues. Between the trimmed V and J ends, which lost 4 bases and 5 bases, there was a span of 17 bases.

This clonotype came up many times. The CDR3 region has the DNA TGCAGCGTTGAAAGGTCCCTAGCAATACGCAATGAGCAGTTCTTC. Encoded protein: CSVERSLAIRNEQFF. The rearrangement links TRBV29-1 to TRBJ2-1; D is possibly TRBD2 (5 bases). The CDR3 has 15 amino acids. CDR1 and CDR2 from the germline V gene are SQVTM and ANQGSEA. Between the trimmed V and J ends, which lost 2 bases and 6 bases, there was a span of 17 bases.

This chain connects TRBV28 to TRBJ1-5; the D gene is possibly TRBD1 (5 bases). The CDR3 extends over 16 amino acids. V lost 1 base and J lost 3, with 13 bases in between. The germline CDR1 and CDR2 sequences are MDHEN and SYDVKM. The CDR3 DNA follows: TGTGCCAGCAGTTTATCATCCAGGGTCGCCAATCAGCCCCAGCATTTT. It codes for CASSLSSRVANQPQHF.

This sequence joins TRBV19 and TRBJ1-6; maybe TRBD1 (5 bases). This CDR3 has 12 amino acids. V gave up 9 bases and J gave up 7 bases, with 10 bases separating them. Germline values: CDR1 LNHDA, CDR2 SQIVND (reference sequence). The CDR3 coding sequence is TGTGCCAGCAGACAGAACAATTCACCCCTCCACTTT. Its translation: CASRQNNSPLHF.

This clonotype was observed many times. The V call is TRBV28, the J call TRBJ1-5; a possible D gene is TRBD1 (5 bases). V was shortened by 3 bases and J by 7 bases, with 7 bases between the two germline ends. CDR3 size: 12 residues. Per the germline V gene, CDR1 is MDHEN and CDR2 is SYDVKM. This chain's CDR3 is CASSLWGQPQHF. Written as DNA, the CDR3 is TGTGCCAGCAGTTTGTGGGGGCAGCCCCAGCATTTT.

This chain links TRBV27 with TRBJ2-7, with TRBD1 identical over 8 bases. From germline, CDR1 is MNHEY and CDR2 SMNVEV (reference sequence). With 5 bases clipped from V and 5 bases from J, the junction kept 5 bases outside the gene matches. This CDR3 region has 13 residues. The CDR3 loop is CASSVTGDHEQYF. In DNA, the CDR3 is TGTGCCAGCAGTGTGACAGGGGACCACGAGCAGTACTTC.

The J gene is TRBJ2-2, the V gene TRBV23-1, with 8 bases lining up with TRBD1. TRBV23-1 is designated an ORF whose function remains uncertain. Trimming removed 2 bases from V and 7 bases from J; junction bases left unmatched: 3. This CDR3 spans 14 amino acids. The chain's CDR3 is CASSQQGAGGELFF. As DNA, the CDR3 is TGCGCCAGCAGTCAACAGGGGGCGGGCGGGGAGCTGTTTTTT.

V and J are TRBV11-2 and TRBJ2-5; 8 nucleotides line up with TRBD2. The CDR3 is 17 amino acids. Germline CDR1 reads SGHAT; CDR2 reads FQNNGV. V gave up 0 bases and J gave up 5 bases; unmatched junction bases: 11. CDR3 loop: CASSLDRVAGYDETQYF. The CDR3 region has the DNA TGTGCCAGCAGCTTAGATCGTGTAGCGGGATATGATGAGACCCAGTACTTC.

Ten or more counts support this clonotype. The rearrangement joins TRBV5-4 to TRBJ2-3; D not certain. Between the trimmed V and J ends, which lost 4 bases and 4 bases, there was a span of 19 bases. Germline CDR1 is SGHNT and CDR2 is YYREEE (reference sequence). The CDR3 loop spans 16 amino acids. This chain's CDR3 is CASSPENRELPDTQYF. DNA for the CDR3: TGTGCCAGCAGCCCGGAGAACCGCGAGTTACCAGATACGCAGTATTTT.